This T cell receptor beta chain stems from a study of cytomegalovirus exposure and HLA in healthy donors. Study results and caveats: An analysis done earlier found most TCR beta V segments productive about 87% or about 30% of the time. Cytomegalovirus-associated TCR beta chains were listed, numbering 164.

CDR3 length: 17 residues. J was trimmed by 6 bases and V by 4 bases; bases with no gene match: 13. Looked up from germline, CDR1 is WNHNN and CDR2 is SYGVQD (reference sequence). Primers for the PCR totalled 60 Vbeta and 13 Jbeta. Authors' methods: Approximately 10 million shared chains were among roughly 81 million unique TCR beta chains counted in a later analysis. Libraries were prepared by immunoSEQ multiplex PCR; TCRdb keeps only in-frame clonotypes and omits some of them. V and J calls and clone size follow that table, whereas D and trimming were derived from the DNA. The sample has over 100,000 clones; around 84% are singletons. On this clone itself: Its antigen is unknown.

Healthy bone marrow donors made up the cohort. This receptor was obtained from a young man in good health and CMV-seropositive. Sequencing was carried out using PBMCs. This chain connects TRBV10-1 to TRBJ2-1; 9 nucleotides match TRBD2. The CDR3 bases are TGCGCCAGCAGTGCCCGTAGTAATCTAGCGGGATTCAATGAGCAGTTCTTC. As protein: CASSARSNLAGFNEQFF.